What follows are 24 T cell receptor beta chains derived from one specimen sequenced in a study of T cell repertoires in cytomegalovirus infection. TCRdb called the reads again in MiXCR, with one record for every CDR3 protein. The sample holds approximately 270,000 distinct CDR3 sequences, about 20% seen once. For these receptors, no antigen is known. The specimen was cultured PBMCs, collected from culture after CMV antigen stimulation. The receptors here all came from a human donor in good health (CMV status not recorded). Some clones in this sample may be carry-over from other donors' samples.

This chain uses TRBV12-3 or TRBV12-4 with TRBJ1-5, with no clear D. The CDR3 is 14 amino acids. Trimming stripped 5 bases from V and 0 bases from J, with 8 bases between. The CDR3 coding sequence is TGTGCCAGCAGTCAAAGTTATAGCAATCAGCCCCAGCATTTT. Its translation: CASSQSYSNQPQHF.

This chain joins TRBV10-3 and TRBJ1-1, with 8 bases fitting TRBD1. Germline V lookup: CDR1 ENHRY, CDR2 SYGVKD. Unmatched junction bases numbered 0, after V lost 2 bases and J lost 1 base. CDR3 size: 14 residues. CDR3 in DNA: TGTGCCATCAGTGAGGACAGGGGGAACACTGAAGCTTTCTTT. This codes for CAISEDRGNTEAFF.

The chain carries TRBV6-1 and TRBJ2-1, with 8 bases lining up with TRBD1. CDR3 length: 16 residues. V lost 5 bases to trimming and J lost 2 bases; unmatched junction nucleotides: 8. Germline V CDR1 and CDR2: MNHNS, SASEGT. The CDR3 bases are TGTGCCAGCAGTCTCGGACAGGGTCCTCCCTACAATGAGCAGTTCTTC. Amino acids: CASSLGQGPPYNEQFF.

This chain connects TRBV20-1 to TRBJ2-6, with 8 positions matching TRBD1. CDR1 is DFQATT and CDR2 is SNEGSKA in the germline V gene (reference sequence). This CDR3 region has 14 residues. V gave up 6 bases and J gave up 2 bases; unmatched junction bases: 3. CDR3 nucleotide sequence: TGCAGTGCCCACAGGGGGACTGGGGCCAACGTCCTGACTTTC. It translates to CSAHRGTGANVLTF.

The chain has TRBV11-2 and TRBJ1-5; no definite D call. V lost 5 bases and J lost 1, with 12 bases in between. From germline, CDR1 is SGHAT and CDR2 FQNNGV. This CDR3 comprises 15 residues. The CDR3: CASSLTDGSNQPQHF. CDR3 bases: TGTGCCAGCAGCCTCACGGACGGAAGCAATCAGCCCCAGCATTTT.

This clonotype was picked up a small number of times. This chain uses TRBV29-1 with TRBJ2-2; D call uncertain. The V end was cut by 4 bases, the J end by 2 bases, with 2 bases between. The CDR3 loop spans 11 amino acids. Germline V gene lookup returns CDR1 SQVTM and CDR2 ANQGSEA. The CDR3 is CSVANTGELFF. CDR3 in DNA: TGCAGCGTTGCCAACACCGGGGAGCTGTTTTTT.

Ten or more counts support this clonotype. The chain recombines TRBV7-6 with TRBJ2-7; D is ambiguous. Germline loops: CDR1 SGHVS, CDR2 FNYEAQ. The CDR3 has 13 residues. Trimming left V 2 bases short and J 2 bases short, with 7 bases between. The CDR3 nucleotides are TGTGCCAGCAGCTTAACATCGACCTACGAGCAGTACTTC. Translation: CASSLTSTYEQYF.

J is TRBJ2-2 and V is TRBV27; 7 bases line up with TRBD2. Germline V gene lookup returns CDR1 MNHEY and CDR2 SMNVEV (reference sequence). The V gene end was trimmed by 7 bases and the J gene end by 5 bases; junction bases not matched to a gene: 7. The CDR3 totals 14 residues. The CDR3 region has the DNA TGTGCCAGCAAGGGCGGGAGCGGTACCGGGGAGCTGTTTTTT. This codes for CASKGGSGTGELFF.

This clonotype showed up many times. V is TRBV7-8 and J is TRBJ2-1, with 11 bases lining up with TRBD2. CDR3 size: 16 residues. V lost 2 bases to trimming and J lost 7 bases; unmatched junction nucleotides: 7. In germline, CDR1 is SGHVS, CDR2 FQNEAQ. This chain's CDR3 is CASSLLAGGKRNEQFF. Here the CDR3 DNA reads TGTGCCAGCAGCTTACTAGCGGGAGGAAAACGGAATGAGCAGTTCTTC.

V usage is TRBV20-1 and J usage is TRBJ2-1, with 11 nucleotides matching TRBD2. CDR3 length equals 17 residues. V gave up 0 bases and J gave up 4 bases; unmatched junction bases: 8. Per germline, CDR1 DFQATT and CDR2 SNEGSKA (reference sequence). CDR3 coding DNA: TGCAGTGCTAGAGATCCCTCGGGGACTAGCGGTTACAATGAGCAGTTCTTC. Amino acid sequence: CSARDPSGTSGYNEQFF.

This clonotype was observed a handful of times. The J gene is TRBJ2-3, the V gene TRBV15; D is undetermined. V lost 0 bases, J lost 1 base, and 14 bases lay in between. Germline CDR1 is LNHNV and CDR2 is YYDKDF (reference sequence). This CDR3 has 17 residues. This chain's CDR3 is CATSRDNLESGTDTQYF. The CDR3 bases are TGTGCCACCAGCAGAGATAACCTAGAGTCAGGCACAGATACGCAGTATTTT.

This clonotype was counted ten times or more. V and J are TRBV7-9 and TRBJ2-3; 13 positions agree with TRBD2. J gave up 5 bases and V 5 bases, and 4 bases lay outside the gene matches. The CDR3 spans 15 residues. Germline CDR1 is SEHNR and CDR2 is FQNEAQ (reference sequence). The DNA for the CDR3 is TGTGCCAGCAGCCTTGGACTAGCGGGAGTAGATACGCAGTATTTT. This gives the protein CASSLGLAGVDTQYF.

This chain joins TRBV12-3 or TRBV12-4 and TRBJ1-6, with D hard to call. V was cut by 1 base and J by 9 bases, with 7 bases left in between. There are 13 residues in the CDR3. The CDR3 DNA reads TGTGCCAGCAGTTTAGGGGGAGGTTCACCCCTCCACTTT. The encoded protein is CASSLGGGSPLHF.

The chain uses TRBV28 and TRBJ2-3, with 8 bases lining up with TRBD2. The CDR3 is 15 amino acids. Germline assignment: CDR1 MDHEN and CDR2 SYDVKM. Germline trimming cut 5 bases from V and 3 bases from J; bases unmatched to any gene: 7. The CDR3 region has the DNA TGTGCCAGCAGTCCCCGATTAGCGGGAACAGATACGCAGTATTTT. Its protein product is CASSPRLAGTDTQYF. Filled out from reference TRBV28 and TRBJ2-3, the complete variable domain reads DVKVTQSSRYLVKRTGEKVFLECVQDMDHENMFWYRQDPGLGLRLIYFSYDVKMKEKGDIPEGYSVSREKKERFSLILESASTNQTSMYLCASSPRLAGTDTQYFGPGTRLTVL.

In its sample, this clonotype was seen a few times. V usage is TRBV19 and J usage is TRBJ1-5, with D possibly matching TRBD1 (5 bases). The CDR3 runs 13 residues. The V end was cut by 6 bases, the J end by 3 bases, with 9 bases between. Per the germline V gene, CDR1 is LNHDA and CDR2 is SQIVND (reference sequence). The CDR3 DNA follows: TGTGCCAGTAGAGACAGCGACAATCAGCCCCAGCATTTT. Protein product: CASRDSDNQPQHF.

Concerning this clonotype itself: The junction departs from the called germline gene at one end, perhaps through a read error. The J gene is TRBJ2-1, the V gene TRBV7-7; TRBD1 agrees at 10 bases. Germline values: CDR1 SSHAT, CDR2 FNYEAQ (reference sequence). CDR3 size: 15 residues. Written as DNA, the CDR3 is TGTGCTAGCAGCCCCGGGACAGGGGCGGGAGATGAGCAGTTCTTC. Protein: CASSPGTGAGDEQFF. Filled out from reference TRBV7-7 and TRBJ2-1, the complete variable domain reads GAGVSQSPRYKVTKRGQDVTLRCDPISSHATLYWYQQALGQGPEFLTYFNYEAQPDKSGLPSDRFSAERPEGSISTLTIQRTEQRDSAMYRCASSPGTGAGDEQFFGPGTRLTVL.

This clonotype was observed a few times. The chain carries TRBV7-8 and TRBJ2-1; a possible D gene is TRBD1 (6 bases). The V and J ends lost 7 bases and 6 bases respectively, with 16 bases between them. The CDR3 extends over 14 amino acids. From germline, CDR1 is SGHVS and CDR2 FQNEAQ. The CDR3 here is CASTVGAKSNEQFF. The CDR3 coding sequence is TGTGCCAGCACCGTGGGGGCCAAGAGCAATGAGCAGTTCTTC.

The chain couples TRBV10-1 to TRBJ1-1, with a weak D call TRBD1 (5 bases). Germline assignment: CDR1 WNHNN and CDR2 SYGVQD (reference sequence). The V end lost 3 bases, the J end lost 4 bases, and 12 bases lay between the germline ends. This CDR3 is built from 14 residues. CDR3 DNA sequence: TGCGCCAGCAGTGAACTCCTTGGGGGCACTGAAGCTTTCTTT. Protein sequence: CASSELLGGTEAFF.

Here the CDR3 reads CASSQEDTGELFF. CDR3 DNA sequence: TGCGCCAGCAGCCAAGAGGACACCGGGGAGCTGTTTTTT. This chain links TRBV4-1 with TRBJ2-2; D uncertain. The germline CDR1 and CDR2 sequences are MGHRA and YSYEKL. The CDR3 sequence is 13 residues long. V lost 0 bases and J 3 bases, leaving 2 bases between the germline ends.

The gene calls are TRBV7-2 and TRBJ2-1; perhaps D is TRBD1 or TRBD2 (5 bases each). Germline values: CDR1 SGHTA, CDR2 FQGNSA. Trimming took off 1 base at V and 7 bases at J, with 11 bases between the two ends. CDR3 size: 14 residues. CDR3 sequence: CASSLGAGSNEQFF. CDR3 coding DNA: TGTGCCAGCAGCTTAGGAGCAGGGAGTAATGAGCAGTTCTTC. The variable domain in full, with the rest retrieved from reference TRBV7-2 and TRBJ2-1, is GAGVSQSPSNKVTEKGKDVELRCDPISGHTALYWYRQSLGQGLEFLIYFQGNSAPDKSGLPSDRFSAERTGGSVSTLTIQRTQQEDSAVYLCASSLGAGSNEQFFGPGTRLTVL.

The chain carries TRBV5-1 and TRBJ2-3; a possible D gene is TRBD2 (5 bases). The germline gives CDR1 SGHRS, CDR2 YFSETQ. V was cut by 0 bases and J by 6 bases, with 14 bases left in between. The CDR3 covers 15 residues. CDR3 amino acids: CASSLGTDGEDTQYF. The DNA of the CDR3 is TGCGCCAGCAGCTTGGGTACAGACGGGGAGGATACGCAGTATTTT.

This clonotype showed up many times. The V gene is TRBV12-3 or TRBV12-4, the J gene TRBJ1-1; no clear D. Trimming left V 1 base short and J 2 bases short, with 8 bases between. The CDR3 is 14 residues long. The CDR3 protein is CASSLGAGNTEAFF. DNA for the CDR3: TGTGCCAGCAGTTTAGGGGCAGGTAACACTGAAGCTTTCTTT.

This clonotype was counted only a few times. This rearrangement joins TRBV28 to TRBJ2-7; a weak D match, TRBD1 (5 bases). The V gene lost 8 bases and the J gene lost 9 bases, with 20 bases spanning the gap. This CDR3 region has 13 residues. Germline V lookup: CDR1 MDHEN, CDR2 SYDVKM. The CDR3 nucleotides are TGTGCCAGCTGGGGCAGCCCGATATTGGCGCAGTACTTC. It specifies CASWGSPILAQYF.

The V and J genes are TRBV11-2 and TRBJ2-1; maybe TRBD2 (5 bases). CDR1 and CDR2 (germline): SGHAT, FQNNGV. V was cut by 5 bases and J by 9 bases, with 20 bases left in between. This CDR3 region has 15 residues. This CDR3 reads CASSPIGDGRGEQFF. The CDR3 nucleotides are TGTGCCAGCAGCCCGATCGGGGATGGCCGGGGTGAGCAGTTCTTC.